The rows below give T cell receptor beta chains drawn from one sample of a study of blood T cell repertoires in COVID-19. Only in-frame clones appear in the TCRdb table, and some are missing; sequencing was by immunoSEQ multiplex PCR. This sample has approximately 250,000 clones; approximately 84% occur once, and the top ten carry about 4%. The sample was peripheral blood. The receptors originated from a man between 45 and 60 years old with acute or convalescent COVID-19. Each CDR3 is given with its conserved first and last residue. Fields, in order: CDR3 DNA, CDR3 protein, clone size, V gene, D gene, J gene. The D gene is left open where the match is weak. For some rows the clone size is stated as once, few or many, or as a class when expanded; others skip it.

DNA: TGTGCCAGCAGCCGGGACAGGGGTGATGAGCAGTTCTTC
CDR3: CASSRDRGDEQFF
size: .
V: TRBV6-5
D: TRBD1
J: TRBJ2-1

DNA: TGCGCCAGCAGCGGAAGCGGTTCCTACGAGCAGTACTTC
CDR3: CASSGSGSYEQYF
size: .
V: TRBV5-1
D: .
J: TRBJ2-7

DNA: TGTGCCATCAGTGACAATTTTAATGAAAAACTGTTTTTT
CDR3: CAISDNFNEKLFF
size: .
V: TRBV10-3
D: .
J: TRBJ1-4

DNA: TGTGCCAGCAGCTTAGGGGGCACATGGGACACTGAAGCTTTCTTT
CDR3: CASSLGGTWDTEAFF
size: .
V: TRBV7-9
D: .
J: TRBJ1-1

DNA: TGTGCCAGCAGCTTAGATCAGGCCGCTAGCCCCTACGAGCAGTACTTC
CDR3: CASSLDQAASPYEQYF
size: .
V: TRBV7-9
D: .
J: TRBJ2-7

DNA: TGTGTCAGCAGCTTCTCACAGGGTCTCCCTGAAGCTTTCTTT
CDR3: CVSSFSQGLPEAFF
size: .
V: TRBV11-2
D: .
J: TRBJ1-1

DNA: TGCGCCAGCAGCCCTACACTAGGCGCGCAAGAGACCCAGTACTTC
CDR3: CASSPTLGAQETQYF
size: .
V: TRBV5-1
D: .
J: TRBJ2-5

DNA: TGCGCCAGCAGAATGTTTGAGGGGGCGCGAGAAAAACTGTTTTTT
CDR3: CASRMFEGAREKLFF
size: .
V: TRBV5-1
D: TRBD1
J: TRBJ1-4

DNA: TGTGCCAGCAGTTTATCGGGACACGGCGAGCAGTACTTC
CDR3: CASSLSGHGEQYF
size: .
V: TRBV28
D: .
J: TRBJ2-7

DNA: TGTGCCAGCAGCCTGCAAATCGCGGGACCTCGGTCGGAGACCCAGTACTTC
CDR3: CASSLQIAGPRSETQYF
size: .
V: TRBV14
D: .
J: TRBJ2-5

DNA: TGCGCCAGCAGCTTGATGACAGGGGGGTTTTACGAGCAGTACTTC
CDR3: CASSLMTGGFYEQYF
size: once
V: TRBV5-1
D: TRBD1
J: TRBJ2-7

DNA: TGTGCCAGCTCACCAGACAGCTCCTATAATTCACCCCTCCACTTT
CDR3: CASSPDSSYNSPLHF
size: few
V: TRBV18
D: .
J: TRBJ1-6

DNA: TGTGCCAGCAGGTCTATGACAGGGGGGACCTACGAGCAGTACTTC
CDR3: CASRSMTGGTYEQYF
size: .
V: TRBV28
D: TRBD1
J: TRBJ2-7

DNA: TGTGCCAGTACCTCGAGACAGGGGGAGTATCAGCCCCAGCATTTT
CDR3: CASTSRQGEYQPQHF
size: once
V: TRBV19
D: TRBD1
J: TRBJ1-5

DNA: TGTGCCAGCAGCCAAGTAGCGGTCACAGATACGCAGTATTTT
CDR3: CASSQVAVTDTQYF
size: few
V: TRBV3-1/TRBV3-2
D: .
J: TRBJ2-3

DNA: TGTGCCAGCAGTTACCGGGACACATACACTGAAGCTTTCTTT
CDR3: CASSYRDTYTEAFF
size: .
V: TRBV6-6
D: .
J: TRBJ1-1